This T cell receptor beta chain was found in a study of shared clonotypes between healthy human individuals. Study information: Ranging from 18 to 49 in age, donors were two women and a few men. Overall study findings and caveats: Sharing across four donors was highest in naive CD4 (roughly 5%) and lowest in memory CD8 (0.4%).

This CDR3 comprises 15 residues. The V and J ends lost 5 bases and 3 bases respectively, with 16 bases between them. Per the germline V gene, CDR1 is MNHEY and CDR2 is SVGAGI. Assay used: immunoSEQ multiplex PCR; TCRdb lists only in-frame clones, some missing. The sample records about 960,000 clones, about 80% being singletons. Note on this clone: The antigen remains unidentified.

Specimen: memory CD4+ T cells sorted from blood. Subset in this sample: CD45RA-negative fraction. This receptor was identified in a young man in good health. J is TRBJ1-1 and V is TRBV6-5; D remains unclear. CDR3 in amino acids: CASSPIGSKYTEAFF. The CDR3 DNA sequence: TGTGCCAGCAGTCCCATCGGGTCCAAGTACACTGAAGCTTTCTTT.